This T cell receptor beta chain was recorded in a study of vaccination and CD4 T cells after COVID-19 (dated by TCRdb to between 2021 and 2023). For context, the study as a whole: Six males and four females were included in the convalescent cohort, with two Hispanic individuals, seven Caucasians, two Asians and one multiracial person represented. Two doses of either the Pfizer-BioNTech BNT162b2 vaccine (n=8) or the Moderna mRNA-1273 vaccine (n=2) were administered to participants. Post-COVID blood samples were collected from convalescent patients a median of approximately 100 days after diagnosis, with a range of about 30 to 161 days. Post-vaccine blood samples were collected a median of about 11 weeks after the second vaccine dose, ranging from about 12 to 250 days. For stimulating the cultures, overlapping spike peptide pools were used, derived from SARS-CoV-2 as well as from the common cold coronaviruses HCoV-NL63, HCoV-OC43 and HCoV-229E. As controls, cultures received a CEFX viral epitope pool (the positive control), an HIV-1 Nef peptide pool (the negative control), or no peptide at all. In fewer than 12 COVID-19 convalescent patients and a handful of infection-naive healthy vaccine recipients, researchers compared the spike-specific CD4+ TCR repertoire from before mRNA vaccination with the repertoire from after. An earlier paper using these donors assessed, at the TCR clonotype level, memory CD4+ T cell crossreactivity between SARS-CoV-2 and common cold coronavirus spike proteins.

On this clonotype: The antigen this receptor binds is unknown. No base qualities exist here, and no much larger clone lies one base off it.

On the study overall, not on this receptor specifically: Relatively few convalescent patients were included in the study, and early timepoints after natural infection were not analyzed. An increase in the median number of SARS-CoV-2-reactive clonotypes from roughly 20 after infection to roughly 38 after vaccination was observed, but the change was not found to be significant. Of the vaccine-specific clones found in convalescent patients, nearly all (304 of 307) were mono-reactive for SARS-CoV-2 spike instead of being cross-reactive with common cold coronaviruses. In convalescent patients, a median around 86% of post-vaccine SARS-CoV-2-reactive clones were detected only after vaccination, suggesting vaccine-specific priming.

Library preparation employed PCR. DNA from cultured CD4+ T cells underwent TCR sequencing with the Oncomine TCR Beta short-read assay at the Johns Hopkins FTIC core. The QIAamp micro DNA kit was used to extract genomic DNA from the cultured CD4+ T cells. Oncomine TCR Beta libraries made from cultured CD4+ T cells were pooled using unique dual indexes and sequenced on an Illumina iSeq 100. The authors' analysis ran thus. Non-productive sequences were removed, and CDR3s not starting with C, not ending with F or W, or shorter than 7 amino acids were discarded. Antigen-specific clonotypes were identified with the MANAFEST web application by comparing peptide-stimulated wells with reference and other culture wells. Positive clones required FDR below 0.05, an odds ratio above 5, and productive frequency above 0.1% in at least two of three replicate wells. Cross-reactive clonotypes were defined as significantly expanded in both SARS-CoV-2 spike wells and at least one common cold coronavirus spike condition. Levenshtein distances (stringdist) and unrooted phylogenetic trees (ape) in R version 3.6.1 were used to assess CDR3 homology. The raw public data were reprocessed by TCRdb itself: fastp quality trimming at Q25, MiXCR clonotype calling, in-frame beta chains only. For every CDR3 protein sequence, its rows merge into one entry that carries the most common genes and DNA. TCRdb assigned the V and J calls; the authors' analysis was not used. The table for this sample lists 7,000 to 9,500 distinct CDR3 sequences; roughly 36% of them were counted only once. 29% of the sample is in the top ten clones.

CDR1 and CDR2 (SGHRS, YFSETQ) derive from the germline V gene. The CDR3 holds 20 amino acids from the cysteine to the phenylalanine. CDR3 DNA only is kept here, 60 bases in frame from base 1. Germline trimming: 0 bases from V, 1 base from J; junction bases outside gene matches: 15. The sample's treatment or condition label, decoded: approximately 9-day PBMC culture with coronavirus spike peptide pools or control peptides (ViraFEST assay). CD4+ T cells from unexposed donors were collected before the COVID-19 pandemic (2011-2018). To expand antigen-specific T cells with peptide pools and then pick out the expanded clonotypes through TCR sequencing, the study relied on the ViraFEST assay. Each well held some 2 million PBMCs cultured with approximately 9.1 ug/ml peptide pools in IMDM containing approximately 5% human AB serum and 8 to 10 IU/ml IL-2. On days 3 and 7, half of the culture medium was replaced with fresh IL-2-containing medium. After more than 8 days of culture, CD4+ T cells were isolated by negative selection using the EasySep CD4+ T cell isolation kit. As cell number allowed, CD4+ T cells from unexposed donors were tested for reactivity to SARS-CoV-2 S and N and to four common cold coronavirus spike pools. Ficoll-Paque Plus gradient centrifugation was used to isolate PBMCs from whole blood, and the isolated PBMCs were then either used fresh or cryopreserved at -140C. Triplicate wells were generally used for each culture condition. The leukapheresis product for the unexposed donors was obtained through commercial purchase.

This chain joins TRBV5-1 to TRBJ2-5, with 10 central nucleotides matching TRBD2. This TCR was sampled from a human donor in good health. Sequencing was carried out using CD4+ T cells from blood, cultured in vitro. The CDR3 is CASSLVVRSGGPGTQETQYF. The nucleotide sequence is given as TGCGCCAGCAGCTTGGTAGTTCGTAGCGGGGGGCCTGGAACCCAAGAGACCCAGTACTTC.